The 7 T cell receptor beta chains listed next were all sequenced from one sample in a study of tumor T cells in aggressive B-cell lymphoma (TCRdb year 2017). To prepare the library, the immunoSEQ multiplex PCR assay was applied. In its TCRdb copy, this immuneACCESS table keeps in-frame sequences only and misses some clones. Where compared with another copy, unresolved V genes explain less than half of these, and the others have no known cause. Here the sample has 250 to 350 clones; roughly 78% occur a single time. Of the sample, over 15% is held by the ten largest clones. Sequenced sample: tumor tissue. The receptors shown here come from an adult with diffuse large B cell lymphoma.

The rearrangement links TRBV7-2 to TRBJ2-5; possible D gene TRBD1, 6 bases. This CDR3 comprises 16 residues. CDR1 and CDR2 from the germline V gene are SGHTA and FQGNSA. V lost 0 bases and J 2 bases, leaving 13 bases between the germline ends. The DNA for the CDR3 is TGTGCCAGCAGCTTAGCGGTACAGGGTGGGCAAGAGACCCAGTACTTC. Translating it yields CASSLAVQGGQETQYF.

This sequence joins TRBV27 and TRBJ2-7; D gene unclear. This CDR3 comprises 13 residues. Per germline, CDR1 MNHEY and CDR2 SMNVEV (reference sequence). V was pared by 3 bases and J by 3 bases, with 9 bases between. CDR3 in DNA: TGTGCCAGCAGTTTTCGGTCGCGCTACGAGCAGTACTTC. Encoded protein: CASSFRSRYEQYF.

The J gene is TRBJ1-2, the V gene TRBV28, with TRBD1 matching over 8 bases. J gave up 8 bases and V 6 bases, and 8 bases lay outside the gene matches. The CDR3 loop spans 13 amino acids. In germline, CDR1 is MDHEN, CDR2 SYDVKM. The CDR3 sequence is CASRLTGALGYTF. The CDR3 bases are TGTGCCAGCAGATTGACAGGGGCCCTCGGCTACACCTTC.

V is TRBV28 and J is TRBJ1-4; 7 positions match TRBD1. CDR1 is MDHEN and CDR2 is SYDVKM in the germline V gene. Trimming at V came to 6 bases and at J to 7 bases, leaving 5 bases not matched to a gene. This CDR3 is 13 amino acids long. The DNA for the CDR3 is TGTGCCAGCAGCTCTAACAGGGGTGAAAAACTGTTTTTT. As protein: CASSSNRGEKLFF.

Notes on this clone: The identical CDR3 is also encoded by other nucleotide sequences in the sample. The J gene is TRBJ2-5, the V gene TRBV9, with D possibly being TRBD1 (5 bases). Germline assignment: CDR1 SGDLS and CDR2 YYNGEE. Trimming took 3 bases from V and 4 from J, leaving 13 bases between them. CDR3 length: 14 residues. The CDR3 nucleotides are TGTGCCAGCAGCGACCAAGACAGCCGAGAGACCCAGTACTTC. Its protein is CASSDQDSRETQYF.

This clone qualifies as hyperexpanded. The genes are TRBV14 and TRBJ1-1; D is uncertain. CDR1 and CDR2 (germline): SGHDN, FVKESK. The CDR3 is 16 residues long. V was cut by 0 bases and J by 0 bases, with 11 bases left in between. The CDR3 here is CASSQDWAGMNTEAFF. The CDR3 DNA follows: TGTGCCAGCAGCCAAGATTGGGCAGGCATGAACACTGAAGCTTTCTTT.

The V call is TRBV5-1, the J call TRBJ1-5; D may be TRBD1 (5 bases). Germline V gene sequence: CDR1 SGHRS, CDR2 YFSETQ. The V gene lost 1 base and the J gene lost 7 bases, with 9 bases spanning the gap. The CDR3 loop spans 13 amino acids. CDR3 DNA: TGCGCCAGCAGCTTGCAAGGGGCCCAGCCCCAGCATTTT. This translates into CASSLQGAQPQHF.